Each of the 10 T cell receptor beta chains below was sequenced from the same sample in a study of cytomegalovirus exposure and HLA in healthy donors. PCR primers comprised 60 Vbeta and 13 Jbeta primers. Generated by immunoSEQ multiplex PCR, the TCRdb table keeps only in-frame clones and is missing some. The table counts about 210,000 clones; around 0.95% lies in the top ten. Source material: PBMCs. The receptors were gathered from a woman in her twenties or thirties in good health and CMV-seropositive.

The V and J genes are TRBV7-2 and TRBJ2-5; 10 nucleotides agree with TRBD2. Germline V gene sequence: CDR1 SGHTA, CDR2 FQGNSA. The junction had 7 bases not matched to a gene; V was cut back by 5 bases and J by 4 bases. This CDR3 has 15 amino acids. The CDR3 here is CASSALRTSGETQYF. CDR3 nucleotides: TGTGCCAGCAGCGCCCTGAGGACTAGCGGAGAGACCCAGTACTTC.

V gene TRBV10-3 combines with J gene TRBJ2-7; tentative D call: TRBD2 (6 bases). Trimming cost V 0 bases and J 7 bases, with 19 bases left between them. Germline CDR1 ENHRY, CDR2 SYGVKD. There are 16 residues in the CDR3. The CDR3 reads CAISESTKASVTEQYF. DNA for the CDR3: TGTGCCATCAGTGAGTCGACAAAGGCTAGCGTTACGGAGCAGTACTTC.

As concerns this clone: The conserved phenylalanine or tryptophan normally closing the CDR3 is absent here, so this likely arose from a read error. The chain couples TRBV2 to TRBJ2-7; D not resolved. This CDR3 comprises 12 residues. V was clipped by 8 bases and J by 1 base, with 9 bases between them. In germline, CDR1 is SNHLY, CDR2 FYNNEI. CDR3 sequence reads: CASEQNSYEQYL. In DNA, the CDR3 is TGTGCCAGCGAACAGAATTCCTACGAGCAGTACCTC.

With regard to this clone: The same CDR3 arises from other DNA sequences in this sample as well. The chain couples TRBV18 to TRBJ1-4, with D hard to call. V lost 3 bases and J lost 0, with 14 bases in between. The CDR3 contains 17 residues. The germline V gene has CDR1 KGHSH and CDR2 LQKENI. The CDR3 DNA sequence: TGTGCCAGCTCACCGCGCGGGGAAGCCGCAACTAATGAAAAACTGTTTTTT. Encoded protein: CASSPRGEAATNEKLFF.

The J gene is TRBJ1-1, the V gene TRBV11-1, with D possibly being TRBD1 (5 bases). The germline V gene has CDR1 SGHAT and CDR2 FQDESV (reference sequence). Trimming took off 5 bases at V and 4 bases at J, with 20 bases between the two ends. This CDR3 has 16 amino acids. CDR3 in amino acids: CASSERWAGRSTEAFF. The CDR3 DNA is TGTGCCAGCAGCGAGAGGTGGGCAGGGCGGTCCACTGAAGCTTTCTTT. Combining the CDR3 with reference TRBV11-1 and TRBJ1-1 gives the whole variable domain EAEVAQSPRYKITEKSQAVAFWCDPISGHATLYWYRQILGQGPELLVQFQDESVVDDSQLPKDRFSAERLKGVDSTLKIQPAELGDSAMYLCASSERWAGRSTEAFFGQGTRLTVV.

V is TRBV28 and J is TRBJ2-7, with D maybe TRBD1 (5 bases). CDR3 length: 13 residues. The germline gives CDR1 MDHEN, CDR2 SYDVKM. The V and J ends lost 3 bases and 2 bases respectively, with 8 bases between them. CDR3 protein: CASSFVGAYEQYF. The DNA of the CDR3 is TGTGCCAGCAGTTTTGTAGGGGCCTACGAGCAGTACTTC. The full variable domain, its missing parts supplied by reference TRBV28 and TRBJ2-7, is DVKVTQSSRYLVKRTGEKVFLECVQDMDHENMFWYRQDPGLGLRLIYFSYDVKMKEKGDIPEGYSVSREKKERFSLILESASTNQTSMYLCASSFVGAYEQYFGPGTRLTVT.

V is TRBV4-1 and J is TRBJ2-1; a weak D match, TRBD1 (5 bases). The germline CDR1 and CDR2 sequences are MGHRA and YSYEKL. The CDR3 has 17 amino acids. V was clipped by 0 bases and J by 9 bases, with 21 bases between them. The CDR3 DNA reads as TGCGCCAGCAGCCAAGAATGGGCGGCCTACGCTAGGGGTGAGCAGTTCTTC. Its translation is CASSQEWAAYARGEQFF.

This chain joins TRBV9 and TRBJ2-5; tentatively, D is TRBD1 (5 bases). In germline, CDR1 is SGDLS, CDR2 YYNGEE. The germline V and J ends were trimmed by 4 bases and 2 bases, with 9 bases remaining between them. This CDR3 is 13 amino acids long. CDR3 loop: CASSTDRQETQYF. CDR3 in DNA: TGTGCCAGCAGCACAGACAGACAAGAGACCCAGTACTTC.

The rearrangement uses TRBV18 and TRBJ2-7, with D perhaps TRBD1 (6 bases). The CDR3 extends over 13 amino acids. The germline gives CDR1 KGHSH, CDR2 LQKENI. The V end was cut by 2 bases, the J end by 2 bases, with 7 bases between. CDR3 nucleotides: TGTGCCAGCTCACCAGGGACAACCTACGAGCAGTACTTC. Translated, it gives CASSPGTTYEQYF.

The chain's CDR3 is CSVGRWAGEGSYEQYF. The CDR3 bases are TGCAGCGTTGGCCGATGGGCGGGAGAAGGGTCCTACGAGCAGTACTTC. V gene TRBV29-1 combines with J gene TRBJ2-7, with 7 positions matching TRBD2. The CDR3 has 16 residues. CDR1 and CDR2 from the germline V gene are SQVTM and ANQGSEA. V lost 4 bases and J lost 1; bases outside the gene matches: 13.